This passage covers 2 T cell receptor beta chains from one sample sequenced in a study of cytomegalovirus exposure and HLA in healthy donors. Vbeta (60) and Jbeta (13) primers were used in the PCR. Assay used: immunoSEQ multiplex PCR; TCRdb lists only in-frame clones, some missing. The data show over 150,000 clones, about three quarters seen once. The sample consisted of PBMCs. The origin of the receptors is a woman in her thirties or forties in good health and CMV-seronegative.

This clone was recorded once. This rearrangement joins TRBV9 to TRBJ2-3, with 10 positions matching TRBD2. J lost 2 bases, V lost 2 bases, and 11 bases had no gene match. From germline, CDR1 is SGDLS and CDR2 YYNGEE. The CDR3 runs 18 residues. Here the CDR3 reads CASSVTWTSGELTDTQYF. The CDR3 region has the DNA TGTGCCAGCAGCGTCACGTGGACTAGCGGAGAACTCACAGATACGCAGTATTTT.

This sequence joins TRBV30 and TRBJ1-1; tentatively, D is TRBD1 (5 bases). The CDR3 spans 12 residues. Trimming cost V 0 bases and J 7 bases, with 9 bases left between them. CDR1 GTSNPN and CDR2 SVGIG come from the germline V gene (reference sequence). CDR3 coding DNA: TGTGCCTGGAGTGTGCAGGGCTTTGAAGCTTTCTTT. It translates to CAWSVQGFEAFF. Complete variable domain (other parts from reference TRBV30 and TRBJ1-1): SQTIHQWPATLVQPVGSPLSLECTVEGTSNPNLYWYRQAAGRGLQLLFYSVGIGQISSEVPQNLSASRPQDRQFILSSKKLLLSDSGFYLCAWSVQGFEAFFGQGTRLTVV.